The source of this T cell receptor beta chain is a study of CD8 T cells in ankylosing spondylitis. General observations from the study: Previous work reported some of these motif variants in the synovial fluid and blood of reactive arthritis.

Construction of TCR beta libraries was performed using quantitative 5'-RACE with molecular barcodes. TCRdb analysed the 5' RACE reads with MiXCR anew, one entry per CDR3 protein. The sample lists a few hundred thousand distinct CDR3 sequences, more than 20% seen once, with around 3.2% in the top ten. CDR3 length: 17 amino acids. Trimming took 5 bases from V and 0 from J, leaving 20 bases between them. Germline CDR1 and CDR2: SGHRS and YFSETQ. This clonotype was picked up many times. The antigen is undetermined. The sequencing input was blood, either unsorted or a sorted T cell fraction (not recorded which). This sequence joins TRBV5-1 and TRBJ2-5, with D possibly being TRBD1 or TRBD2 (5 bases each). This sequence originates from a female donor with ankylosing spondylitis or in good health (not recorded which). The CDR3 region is CASSFDPPGRYQETQYF. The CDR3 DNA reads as TGCGCCAGCAGTTTCGACCCCCCGGGGCGTTACCAAGAGACCCAGTACTTC.